Presented here are 20 T cell receptor beta chains from one specimen sequenced in a study of shared clonotypes between healthy human individuals. The repertoire was sequenced with immunoSEQ multiplex PCR; TCRdb's copy has only in-frame clones and lacks some. Of some 2,000,000 clones detected, around 95% appear once; the ten largest clones hold around 0.13%. Sequenced sample: naive CD4+ T cells sorted from blood. Subset indicated: CD45RA+ positively selected. The receptor source for this set is a man between 18 and 29 years old in good health.

The gene calls are TRBV28 and TRBJ2-5; 8 bases fit TRBD2. The CDR3 spans 15 residues. Germline V CDR1 and CDR2: MDHEN, SYDVKM. Germline trimming cut 0 bases from V and 1 base from J; bases unmatched to any gene: 1. CDR3 sequence: CASSLWTSAQETQYF. In nucleotides, the CDR3 is TGTGCCAGCAGTTTATGGACTAGCGCCCAAGAGACCCAGTACTTC.

The rearrangement links TRBV7-9 to TRBJ2-7; 8 bases agree with TRBD1. After removal of 1 base from V and 6 bases from J, the junction contained 8 bases not matched to a gene. The germline gives CDR1 SEHNR, CDR2 FQNEAQ (reference sequence). The CDR3 has 15 residues. The CDR3 sequence is CASSLDVAGGGEQYF. The DNA for the CDR3 is TGTGCCAGCAGCTTAGATGTGGCAGGGGGCGGCGAGCAGTACTTC.

The chain uses TRBV18 and TRBJ2-6; 14 nucleotides align to TRBD2. The CDR3 consists of 17 residues. The V and J ends lost 3 bases and 2 bases, in that order; junction bases with no gene match: 0. Germline values: CDR1 KGHSH, CDR2 LQKENI. The CDR3 DNA reads as TGTGCCAGCTCACCGGGACTAGCGGGAGCTGGGGCCAACGTCCTGACTTTC. Translation gives CASSPGLAGAGANVLTF. The whole variable domain, remainder taken from reference TRBV18 and TRBJ2-6, is NAGVMQNPRHLVRRRGQEARLRCSPMKGHSHVYWYRQLPEEGLKFMVYLQKENIIDESGMPKERFSAEFPKEGPSILRIQQVVRGDSAAYFCASSPGLAGAGANVLTFGAGSRLTVL.

The gene calls are TRBV28 and TRBJ1-1, with D perhaps matching TRBD1 (5 bases). The V and J ends lost 3 bases and 10 bases respectively, with 24 bases between them. Germline V CDR1 and CDR2: MDHEN, SYDVKM. The CDR3 contains 16 residues. CDR3 coding DNA: TGTGCCAGCAGTTTTCGTGAAGTGGCAGGGTCGAAGGGAGCTTTCTTT. Translated: CASSFREVAGSKGAFF.

This chain links TRBV5-1 with TRBJ2-5; TRBD2 matches at 8 bases. The CDR3 contains 16 residues. Germline V CDR1 and CDR2: SGHRS, YFSETQ. J was trimmed by 5 bases and V by 0 bases; bases with no gene match: 9. CDR3 coding DNA: TGCGCCAGCAGCTTGGGGCGCACTAGCGGCTGGGAGACCCAGTACTTC. It specifies CASSLGRTSGWETQYF.

The V gene is TRBV7-9, the J gene TRBJ2-1; 10 bases fit TRBD2. The germline V gene encodes CDR1 SEHNR and CDR2 FQNEAQ (reference sequence). CDR3 length: 15 residues. The junction had 7 bases not matched to a gene; V was cut back by 5 bases and J by 6 bases. Here the CDR3 DNA reads TGTGCCAGCAGCCCCCCTAGCGGGGGTCGCAATGAGCAGTTCTTC. Translation: CASSPPSGGRNEQFF. Full variable domain (remainder filled in from reference TRBV7-9 and TRBJ2-1): DTGVSQNPRHKITKRGQNVTFRCDPISEHNRLYWYRQTLGQGPEFLTYFQNEAQLEKSRLLSDRFSAERPKGSFSTLEIQRTEQGDSAMYLCASSPPSGGRNEQFFGPGTRLTVL.

The genes are TRBV9 and TRBJ2-7; 9 bases agree with TRBD1. The CDR3 has 15 residues. The V segment lost 3 bases and the J segment 3 bases; nucleotides outside the gene matches: 7. Germline CDR1 SGDLS, CDR2 YYNGEE. This CDR3 is CASSAGTGSFYEQYF. The CDR3 DNA sequence: TGTGCCAGCAGCGCCGGGACAGGGTCATTCTACGAGCAGTACTTC.

V is TRBV7-3 and J is TRBJ1-6, with D hard to call. This CDR3 spans 15 amino acids. Germline loops: CDR1 SGHTA, CDR2 FQGTGA. Trimming left V 2 bases short and J 7 bases short, with 12 bases between. CDR3 DNA: TGTGCCAGCAGCTTATGGTCCGCCAACAATTCACCCCTCCACTTT. Translating it yields CASSLWSANNSPLHF. Using reference TRBV7-3 and TRBJ1-6 for the parts outside the CDR3, the full variable domain is GAGVSQTPSNKVTEKGKYVELRCDPISGHTALYWYRQSLGQGPEFLIYFQGTGAADDSGLPNDRFFAVRPEGSVSTLKIQRTERGDSAVYLCASSLWSANNSPLHFGNGTRLTVT.

This clone has only one observation. This chain connects TRBV5-4 to TRBJ2-7; 8 positions match TRBD1. This CDR3 has 13 amino acids. Germline V gene sequence: CDR1 SGHNT, CDR2 YYREEE (reference sequence). V gave up 2 bases and J gave up 3 bases; unmatched junction bases: 1. This chain's CDR3 is CASSLQGDYEQYF. DNA for the CDR3: TGTGCCAGCAGCTTACAGGGGGACTACGAGCAGTACTTC.

The chain combines TRBV6-5 with TRBJ1-6; TRBD1 aligns across 8 bases. The CDR3 contains 15 residues. With 6 bases clipped from V and 9 bases from J, the junction kept 10 bases outside the gene matches. Germline V gene lookup returns CDR1 MNHEY and CDR2 SVGAGI. Here the CDR3 reads CASSPTQGAVSPLHF. CDR3 nucleotides: TGTGCCAGCAGCCCAACCCAGGGGGCAGTTTCACCCCTCCACTTT.

This chain links TRBV6-1 with TRBJ2-2; 9 bases are a match to TRBD1. Trimming removed 6 bases from V and 8 bases from J; junction bases left unmatched: 10. Germline V gene lookup returns CDR1 MNHNS and CDR2 SASEGT. There are 15 residues in the CDR3. The CDR3 DNA follows: TGTGCCAGCAGACCCGGGACAGGGTCCTATGGGGAGCTGTTTTTT. Amino acid sequence: CASRPGTGSYGELFF.

The chain carries TRBV27 and TRBJ1-5; D may be TRBD1 (5 bases). Trimming shortened V by 5 bases and J by 6 bases, and 17 bases separated the two germline ends. The CDR3 is 15 amino acids. Looked up from germline, CDR1 is MNHEY and CDR2 is SMNVEV (reference sequence). The CDR3 nucleotides are TGTGCCAGCAGTCCGCTTTCTCAGGGTGGTCAGCCCCAGCATTTT. It translates to CASSPLSQGGQPQHF.

This chain connects TRBV5-8 to TRBJ2-3, with D unclear. The germline V and J ends were trimmed by 5 bases and 0 bases, with 4 bases remaining between them. The length of the CDR3 is 12 residues. The germline CDR1 and CDR2 sequences are SGHTS and YDEGEE. The DNA for the CDR3 is TGTGCCAGCAGGCTCAGCACAGATACGCAGTATTTT. Translating it yields CASRLSTDTQYF.

This chain links TRBV4-1 with TRBJ2-7, with D perhaps matching TRBD2 (7 bases). The germline V and J ends were trimmed by 1 base and 6 bases, with 16 bases remaining between them. Germline assignment: CDR1 MGHRA and CDR2 YSYEKL. The CDR3 runs 15 residues. The CDR3 is CASSQGAGAGFEQYF. The CDR3 region has the DNA TGCGCCAGCAGCCAAGGGGCGGGGGCCGGCTTCGAGCAGTACTTC.

This chain uses TRBV15 with TRBJ1-3, with D perhaps matching TRBD1 (6 bases). Germline CDR1 and CDR2: LNHNV and YYDKDF (reference sequence). V lost 5 bases and J 0 bases, leaving 11 bases between the germline ends. The CDR3 contains 15 residues. This CDR3 is CATSGDTRSGNTIYF. DNA for the CDR3: TGTGCCACCAGCGGGGACACCCGCTCTGGAAACACCATATATTTT.

V usage is TRBV7-6 and J usage is TRBJ1-6; 8 bases fit TRBD1. The CDR3 is 14 residues long. The V segment lost 5 bases and the J segment 9 bases; nucleotides outside the gene matches: 6. Germline lookup yields CDR1 SGHVS and CDR2 FNYEAQ. This chain's CDR3 is CASSQGQVISPLHF. The CDR3 DNA reads as TGTGCCAGCAGCCAGGGACAGGTTATTTCACCCCTCCACTTT. Drawing the rest from reference TRBV7-6 and TRBJ1-6, the complete variable domain is GAGVSQSPRYKVTKRGQDVALRCDPISGHVSLYWYRQALGQGPEFLTYFNYEAQQDKSGLPNDRFSAERPEGSISTLTIQRTEQRDSAMYRCASSQGQVISPLHFGNGTRLTVT.

CDR3 coding DNA: TGTGCCAGCAGTTTATATGGCTTATCCCCCTACGAGCAGTACTTC. Translated: CASSLYGLSPYEQYF. The V and J genes are TRBV27 and TRBJ2-7; D unclear. The V end lost 1 base, the J end lost 2 bases, and 12 bases lay between the germline ends. The germline V gene has CDR1 MNHEY and CDR2 SMNVEV (reference sequence). The CDR3 contains 15 residues.

The V and J genes are TRBV6-6 and TRBJ2-3; TRBD2 matches at 10 bases. The CDR3 is 15 residues long. CDR1 MNHNY and CDR2 SVGAGI come from the germline V gene (reference sequence). Trimming cost V 5 bases and J 1 base; bases outside gene matches: 3. In nucleotides, the CDR3 is TGTGCCAGCAGTCCAGCGGGAGGGCGCACAGATACGCAGTATTTT. Translated: CASSPAGGRTDTQYF.

The chain combines TRBV29-1 with TRBJ2-7; tentative D call: TRBD2 (5 bases). The germline V gene has CDR1 SQVTM and CDR2 ANQGSEA. The V end lost 3 bases, the J end lost 2 bases, and 11 bases lay between the germline ends. CDR3 length: 13 amino acids. CDR3 residues: CSVDEGDPYEQYF. The CDR3 bases are TGCAGCGTTGACGAGGGAGACCCCTACGAGCAGTACTTC.

In its sample, this clone was seen a few times. In the same sample, other DNA sequences code for this CDR3. The CDR3 coding sequence is TGTGCCAGCAGTTTAGGCGGGCCCTACGAGCAGTACTTC. Translating it yields CASSLGGPYEQYF. The chain links TRBV28 to TRBJ2-7; weak D call: TRBD2 (5 bases). Germline V gene sequence: CDR1 MDHEN, CDR2 SYDVKM. Trimming shortened V by 2 bases and J by 2 bases, and 7 bases separated the two germline ends. CDR3 length: 13 amino acids.